This entry describes one T cell receptor (beta chain). This sample is drawn from a study of regulatory T cells in long-lasting Graves disease. This CDR3 has 15 amino acids. With 4 bases removed from V and 1 base from J, the gap between germline ends came to 11 bases. Germline CDR1 and CDR2: SNHLY and FYNNEI. Time point of the sample: newly diagnosed GD, antithyroid drugs for less than 3 months. PBMCs provided the RNA from which the TCR library was made. Doctors identified Graves' disease using the American Thyroid Association guidelines. Building the TCR beta libraries relied on iRepertoire HTBI primers, and CDR3 regions underwent Arm-PCR. Each CDR3 protein gets one entry after TCRdb re-called the multiplex PCR reads with MiXCR. This repertoire shows about 610,000 distinct CDR3 sequences, 16% found once; its top ten account for around 13%. These data are also associated with another study on T cells in Graves' hyperthyroidism and ophthalmopathy. That source adds: Criteria for exclusion of patients were uncontrolled infection, other autoimmune disease, pregnancy or lactation. Diagnostic decisions used clinical symptoms, serum thyroxine and TRAb, thyroid ultrasound and orbital computed tomography. Before onset, by a median of approximately 6.8 months, the model predicted ophthalmopathy.

The chain employs TRBV2 and TRBJ2-4; perhaps D is TRBD1 or TRBD2 (5 bases each). The sequences come from peripheral blood mononuclear cells (PBMCs), collected at new diagnosis, from a patient treated with antithyroid drugs. The clonotype comes from a man in his late teens or twenties with Graves disease. The CDR3 spells CASSGGGLAKNIQYF. Here the CDR3 DNA reads TGTGCCAGCAGTGGTGGGGGATTGGCCAAAAACATTCAGTACTTC.